The rows below give T cell receptor beta chains drawn from one sample of a study of sequential checkpoint blockade in melanoma. The repertoire was sequenced with immunoSEQ multiplex PCR; TCRdb's copy has only in-frame clones and lacks some. The top ten hold about 40% of the sample, which has about 19,000 clones, about four fifths seen once. Here the sequenced sample was CD8+ T cells sorted from blood (inferred from file names), taken from a patient given nivolumab and ipilimumab in sequence. Every receptor here comes from a human donor with melanoma. Each CDR3 is given with its conserved first and last residue. The order of the fields is CDR3 DNA, CDR3 protein, V gene, D gene, J gene, CDR3 length, clone size. D genes are given only for firm matches. Size is stated for part of the rows, as once, few or many counts, or as a class when the clone is expanded.

cdr3_nt: TGTGCCAGCAGTTCCAGGGGTGAGGATGGCTACACCTTC
cdr3_aa: CASSSRGEDGYTF
v_call: TRBV27
d_call: NA
j_call: TRBJ1-2
cdr3_length: 13
clone_size: NA

cdr3_nt: TGTGCCAGCAGCCCGGGACTGACTAATGAAAAACTGTTTTTT
cdr3_aa: CASSPGLTNEKLFF
v_call: TRBV5-4
d_call: NA
j_call: TRBJ1-4
cdr3_length: 14
clone_size: once

cdr3_nt: TGTGCCAGCAGCTTGGCCTACAGGAGTGACACTGAAGCTTTCTTT
cdr3_aa: CASSLAYRSDTEAFF
v_call: TRBV5-6
d_call: NA
j_call: TRBJ1-1
cdr3_length: 15
clone_size: NA

cdr3_nt: TGTGCCAGCAGCTTAGATCCCGGATATAGCCCCACAGATACGCAGTATTTT
cdr3_aa: CASSLDPGYSPTDTQYF
v_call: TRBV7-9
d_call: NA
j_call: TRBJ2-3
cdr3_length: 17
clone_size: NA

cdr3_nt: TGTGCCAGCAGCCAAGAGCGGGGGGGCCAAGAGACCCAGTACTTC
cdr3_aa: CASSQERGGQETQYF
v_call: TRBV4-2
d_call: TRBD2
j_call: TRBJ2-5
cdr3_length: 15
clone_size: few

cdr3_nt: TGTGCCAGCAGCCCTCTCGGGGGGCGGGAGAGCCACCAAGAGACCCAGTACTTC
cdr3_aa: CASSPLGGRESHQETQYF
v_call: TRBV13
d_call: NA
j_call: TRBJ2-5
cdr3_length: 18
clone_size: NA

cdr3_nt: TGTGCCAGCTCATATACAGTGAGCTATGGCTACACCTTC
cdr3_aa: CASSYTVSYGYTF
v_call: TRBV18
d_call: NA
j_call: TRBJ1-2
cdr3_length: 13
clone_size: NA

cdr3_nt: TGTGCCAGCCTCTTCCAAGAGACCCAGTACTTC
cdr3_aa: CASLFQETQYF
v_call: TRBV7-6
d_call: NA
j_call: TRBJ2-5
cdr3_length: 11
clone_size: few

cdr3_nt: TGTGCCAGCAGCTTCGGGACAGGGGCTGGAAACACCATATATTTT
cdr3_aa: CASSFGTGAGNTIYF
v_call: TRBV7-9
d_call: TRBD1
j_call: TRBJ1-3
cdr3_length: 15
clone_size: NA

cdr3_nt: TGTGCCAGCAGTTACGAGGCAGGGCTAGACTACGAGCAGTACTTC
cdr3_aa: CASSYEAGLDYEQYF
v_call: TRBV6-5
d_call: NA
j_call: TRBJ2-7
cdr3_length: 15
clone_size: NA

cdr3_nt: TGCGCCAGCAGCTTGACCGGGACTCCGAACACTGAAGCTTTCTTT
cdr3_aa: CASSLTGTPNTEAFF
v_call: TRBV5-1
d_call: NA
j_call: TRBJ1-1
cdr3_length: 15
clone_size: NA

cdr3_nt: TGTGCCAGCAGCTTAGCAGGACAGGGCTTCTACGAGCAGTACTTC
cdr3_aa: CASSLAGQGFYEQYF
v_call: TRBV7-9
d_call: TRBD1
j_call: TRBJ2-7
cdr3_length: 15
clone_size: NA

cdr3_nt: TGTGCCAGCTCACCTACAGGGGGTGTCGACGAGCAGTACTTC
cdr3_aa: CASSPTGGVDEQYF
v_call: TRBV18
d_call: TRBD1
j_call: TRBJ2-7
cdr3_length: 14
clone_size: few

cdr3_nt: TGTGCCAGCAGTCACTCCCGGGGACTAAATGAAAAACTGTTTTTT
cdr3_aa: CASSHSRGLNEKLFF
v_call: TRBV28
d_call: NA
j_call: TRBJ1-4
cdr3_length: 15
clone_size: NA

cdr3_nt: TGTGCCAGCAGCTTGGAGGGACAGGGGGGCCCCTACGAGCAGTACTTC
cdr3_aa: CASSLEGQGGPYEQYF
v_call: TRBV5-8
d_call: TRBD1
j_call: TRBJ2-7
cdr3_length: 16
clone_size: NA

cdr3_nt: TGCGCCAGCCGTACAGGGTGGGGACCCTCCCCCTCCTACAATGAGCAGTTCTTC
cdr3_aa: CASRTGWGPSPSYNEQFF
v_call: TRBV5-1
d_call: NA
j_call: TRBJ2-1
cdr3_length: 18
clone_size: NA

cdr3_nt: TGTGCCAGCAGCCAGACAGGGGTAGTAAAACTGTTTTTT
cdr3_aa: CASSQTGVVKLFF
v_call: TRBV14
d_call: TRBD1
j_call: TRBJ1-4
cdr3_length: 13
clone_size: few

cdr3_nt: TGTGCCAGTAGTCCCGGGACAGGAGATTACGAGCAGTACTTC
cdr3_aa: CASSPGTGDYEQYF
v_call: TRBV19
d_call: TRBD1
j_call: TRBJ2-7
cdr3_length: 14
clone_size: once

cdr3_nt: TGTGCCAGTAGTCCCCTGCTAGCGGGAGGCTTCTCTGGGGCCAACGTCCTGACTTTC
cdr3_aa: CASSPLLAGGFSGANVLTF
v_call: TRBV19
d_call: TRBD2
j_call: TRBJ2-6
cdr3_length: 19
clone_size: NA

cdr3_nt: TGTGCCAGCAGTTACTCAACAGGGCTGGATCAACCCCAGCATTTT
cdr3_aa: CASSYSTGLDQPQHF
v_call: TRBV6-5
d_call: NA
j_call: TRBJ1-5
cdr3_length: 15
clone_size: NA

cdr3_nt: TGTGCCAGCGGGCAGGGAAACACTGAAGCTTTCTTT
cdr3_aa: CASGQGNTEAFF
v_call: TRBV27
d_call: NA
j_call: TRBJ1-1
cdr3_length: 12
clone_size: NA

cdr3_nt: TGTGCCAGCAGCTTAGGTCTGCCAGACAATGAGCAGTTCTTC
cdr3_aa: CASSLGLPDNEQFF
v_call: TRBV7-9
d_call: NA
j_call: TRBJ2-1
cdr3_length: 14
clone_size: once

cdr3_nt: TGTGCCAGCAGTATAACCGGGACAGACAACTATGGCTACACCTTC
cdr3_aa: CASSITGTDNYGYTF
v_call: TRBV27
d_call: TRBD1
j_call: TRBJ1-2
cdr3_length: 15
clone_size: NA

cdr3_nt: TGCGCCAGCAGCCAACCGGGAGGGGAGACCCAGTACTTC
cdr3_aa: CASSQPGGETQYF
v_call: TRBV4-1
d_call: TRBD2
j_call: TRBJ2-5
cdr3_length: 13
clone_size: NA

cdr3_nt: TGTGCCATCAGTGGAGGGCTAGCCGGGGGCGAGCAGTACTTC
cdr3_aa: CAISGGLAGGEQYF
v_call: TRBV10-3
d_call: NA
j_call: TRBJ2-7
cdr3_length: 14
clone_size: NA

cdr3_nt: TGTGCCAGTAGTCCCGGAGGACTAGCACGTGAGCAGTTCTTC
cdr3_aa: CASSPGGLAREQFF
v_call: TRBV19
d_call: TRBD2
j_call: TRBJ2-1
cdr3_length: 14
clone_size: NA

cdr3_nt: TGCGCCAGCAGTGAGTTTGTCGGGACCTACGAGCAGTACTTC
cdr3_aa: CASSEFVGTYEQYF
v_call: TRBV10-1
d_call: NA
j_call: TRBJ2-7
cdr3_length: 14
clone_size: NA

cdr3_nt: TGTGCCAGCAGTTCGACGACTAGCCGTGGGGCCCAGTACTTC
cdr3_aa: CASSSTTSRGAQYF
v_call: TRBV28
d_call: TRBD2
j_call: TRBJ2-5
cdr3_length: 14
clone_size: NA

cdr3_nt: TGTGCCACCAGAGCGGGACGGGGCAATCAGCCCCAGCATTTT
cdr3_aa: CATRAGRGNQPQHF
v_call: TRBV15
d_call: NA
j_call: TRBJ1-5
cdr3_length: 14
clone_size: NA

cdr3_nt: TGTGCCAGCACCCTTAGCGGGGAGCAGTACTTC
cdr3_aa: CASTLSGEQYF
v_call: TRBV28
d_call: TRBD2
j_call: TRBJ2-7
cdr3_length: 11
clone_size: NA

cdr3_nt: TGTGCCAGCAGCCAGACTAGCAACACGGTCTATCATGGAAATGAGCAGTTCTTC
cdr3_aa: CASSQTSNTVYHGNEQFF
v_call: TRBV27
d_call: TRBD2
j_call: TRBJ2-1
cdr3_length: 18
clone_size: few

cdr3_nt: TGTGCCAGCAGCTTAGGATTTTTGACAGGGAAACGATACGAGCAGTACTTC
cdr3_aa: CASSLGFLTGKRYEQYF
v_call: TRBV5-6
d_call: TRBD1
j_call: TRBJ2-7
cdr3_length: 17
clone_size: NA

cdr3_nt: TGTGCCAGCAGCTTAGGACAGGAACTGGGCGGGGAGCTGTTTTTT
cdr3_aa: CASSLGQELGGELFF
v_call: TRBV7-6
d_call: NA
j_call: TRBJ2-2
cdr3_length: 15
clone_size: NA

cdr3_nt: TGTGCCAGCAGTTTAGGGACAGGTTCCTACGAGCAGTACTTC
cdr3_aa: CASSLGTGSYEQYF
v_call: TRBV27
d_call: TRBD1
j_call: TRBJ2-7
cdr3_length: 14
clone_size: NA

cdr3_nt: TGCGCCAGCAGCGAAATAAACTACTTAGACTACAATGAGCAGTTCTTC
cdr3_aa: CASSEINYLDYNEQFF
v_call: TRBV10-1
d_call: NA
j_call: TRBJ2-1
cdr3_length: 16
clone_size: NA

cdr3_nt: TGTGCCATCAGTACCGGGACAGGGCGTAATGAAAAACTGTTTTTT
cdr3_aa: CAISTGTGRNEKLFF
v_call: TRBV10-3
d_call: TRBD1
j_call: TRBJ1-4
cdr3_length: 15
clone_size: NA

cdr3_nt: TGTGCCAGCAGCCAGGGGGCGCAAGGCTATGGCTACACCTTC
cdr3_aa: CASSQGAQGYGYTF
v_call: TRBV6-1
d_call: TRBD1
j_call: TRBJ1-2
cdr3_length: 14
clone_size: NA

cdr3_nt: TGTGCCAGCAGTCAAGGGGCAGGGATCAACACTGAAGCTTTCTTT
cdr3_aa: CASSQGAGINTEAFF
v_call: TRBV2
d_call: NA
j_call: TRBJ1-1
cdr3_length: 15
clone_size: NA

cdr3_nt: TGTGCCAGCACCCTACTAGCGGGTGATTACGAGCAGTACTTC
cdr3_aa: CASTLLAGDYEQYF
v_call: TRBV7-9
d_call: TRBD2
j_call: TRBJ2-7
cdr3_length: 14
clone_size: NA

cdr3_nt: TGTGCCAGCAGCTTACTTAGCGGAGGGGCAGATACGCAGTATTTT
cdr3_aa: CASSLLSGGADTQYF
v_call: TRBV7-9
d_call: NA
j_call: TRBJ2-3
cdr3_length: 15
clone_size: NA

cdr3_nt: TGTGCCAGCAGTGCGAGGACAGGGGCCGGGGAGACCCAGTACTTC
cdr3_aa: CASSARTGAGETQYF
v_call: TRBV28
d_call: TRBD1
j_call: TRBJ2-5
cdr3_length: 15
clone_size: NA

cdr3_nt: TGCAGCGTTGAGGGAGAGGGGGCGGGTCAGCCCCAGCATTTT
cdr3_aa: CSVEGEGAGQPQHF
v_call: TRBV29-1
d_call: TRBD1
j_call: TRBJ1-5
cdr3_length: 14
clone_size: NA

cdr3_nt: TGTGCCAGCAGCCCGGTCGCAGGGACAGTCGATGAAGCTTTCTTT
cdr3_aa: CASSPVAGTVDEAFF
v_call: TRBV5-6
d_call: TRBD1
j_call: TRBJ1-1
cdr3_length: 15
clone_size: NA

cdr3_nt: TGTGCCAGCAGCCTAAAGGGGACAGCAAATGAAAAACTGTTTTTT
cdr3_aa: CASSLKGTANEKLFF
v_call: TRBV28
d_call: TRBD1
j_call: TRBJ1-4
cdr3_length: 15
clone_size: few

cdr3_nt: TGTGCCACGGGGAGGGCCTTAAACAATGAGCAGTTCTTC
cdr3_aa: CATGRALNNEQFF
v_call: TRBV15
d_call: TRBD2
j_call: TRBJ2-1
cdr3_length: 13
clone_size: NA

cdr3_nt: TGTGCCAGCAGGTACCACGAGGACAGGGGGTATCAGCCCCAGCATTTT
cdr3_aa: CASRYHEDRGYQPQHF
v_call: TRBV28
d_call: TRBD1
j_call: TRBJ1-5
cdr3_length: 16
clone_size: NA